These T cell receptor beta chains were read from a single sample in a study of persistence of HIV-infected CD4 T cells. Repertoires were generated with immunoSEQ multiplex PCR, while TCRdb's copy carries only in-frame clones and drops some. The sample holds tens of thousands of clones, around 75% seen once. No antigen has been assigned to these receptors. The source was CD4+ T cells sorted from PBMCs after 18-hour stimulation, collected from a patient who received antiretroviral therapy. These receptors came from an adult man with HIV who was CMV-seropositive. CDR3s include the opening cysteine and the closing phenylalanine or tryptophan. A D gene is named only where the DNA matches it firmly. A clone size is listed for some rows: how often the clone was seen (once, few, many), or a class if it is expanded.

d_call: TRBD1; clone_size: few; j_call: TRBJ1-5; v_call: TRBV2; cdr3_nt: TGTGCCAGCAGTGTGCGGACAGGGGGCAATCAGCCCCAGCATTTT; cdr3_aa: CASSVRTGGNQPQHF
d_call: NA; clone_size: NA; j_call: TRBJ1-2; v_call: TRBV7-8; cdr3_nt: TGTGCCAGCAGCTTTATTTCAGGATTCGGGGGTTCTTCCTATGGCTACACCTTC; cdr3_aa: CASSFISGFGGSSYGYTF
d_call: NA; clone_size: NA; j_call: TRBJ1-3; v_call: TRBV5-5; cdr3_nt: TGTGCCAGCAGCTTCGGGAACAGAGGAAACACCATATATTTT; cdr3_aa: CASSFGNRGNTIYF
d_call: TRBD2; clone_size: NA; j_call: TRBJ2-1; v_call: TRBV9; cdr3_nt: TGTGCCAGCAGCGTAGCGCTGGGGGGGTCCTACAATGAGCAGTTCTTC; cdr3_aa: CASSVALGGSYNEQFF
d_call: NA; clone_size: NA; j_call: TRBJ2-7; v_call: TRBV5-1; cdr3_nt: TGCGCCAGCAGCTTGGGATCAGGGGGGCGGGACTACGAGCAGTACTTC; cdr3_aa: CASSLGSGGRDYEQYF
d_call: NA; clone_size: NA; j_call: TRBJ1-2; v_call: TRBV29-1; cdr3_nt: TGCAGCGTTGAAGATAAGATAACTAACTATGGCTACACCTTC; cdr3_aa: CSVEDKITNYGYTF
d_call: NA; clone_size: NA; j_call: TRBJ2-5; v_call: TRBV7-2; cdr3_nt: TGTGCCAGCAGCTTCCGGAGGGAGACCCAGTACTTC; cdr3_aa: CASSFRRETQYF
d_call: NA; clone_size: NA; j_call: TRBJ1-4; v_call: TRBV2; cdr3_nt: TGTGCCAGCAGGCCCGGGACAAGACCTATGTGGGAAAAACTGTTTTTT; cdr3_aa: CASRPGTRPMWEKLFF
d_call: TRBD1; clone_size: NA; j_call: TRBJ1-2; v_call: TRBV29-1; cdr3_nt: TGCAGCGTTGAACGGGGACAGGGAAATGGCTACACCTTC; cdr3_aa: CSVERGQGNGYTF
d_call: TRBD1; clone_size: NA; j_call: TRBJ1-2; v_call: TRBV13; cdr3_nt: TGTGCCAGCAGCTTCGGAGGGGGCGATGGTAACTATGGCTACACCTTC; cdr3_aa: CASSFGGGDGNYGYTF
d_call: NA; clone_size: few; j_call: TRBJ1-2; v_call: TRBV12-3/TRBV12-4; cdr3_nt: TGTGCCAGCACCTTAATCAGGGGTACGGGCTACACCTTC; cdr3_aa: CASTLIRGTGYTF
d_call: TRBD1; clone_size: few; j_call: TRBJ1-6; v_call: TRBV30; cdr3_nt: TGTGCCTGGAGTCCCGGGACAGGGGGATTTTATAATTCACCCCTCCACTTT; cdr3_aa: CAWSPGTGGFYNSPLHF
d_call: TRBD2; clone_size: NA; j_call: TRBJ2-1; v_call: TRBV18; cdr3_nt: TGTGCCAGCTCACCGGCTAGCGGAACCTACAATGAGCAGTTCTTC; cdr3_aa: CASSPASGTYNEQFF
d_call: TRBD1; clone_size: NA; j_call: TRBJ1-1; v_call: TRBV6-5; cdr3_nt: TGTGCCAGCGGTCCACCAGGGGGCCGGAACACTGAAGCTTTCTTT; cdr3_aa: CASGPPGGRNTEAFF
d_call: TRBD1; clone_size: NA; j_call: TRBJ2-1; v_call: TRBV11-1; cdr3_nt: TGTGCCAGCAGCCGGGACAGTCAAAATGAGCAGTTCTTC; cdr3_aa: CASSRDSQNEQFF
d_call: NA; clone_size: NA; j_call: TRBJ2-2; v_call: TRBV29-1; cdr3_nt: TGCAGCGTTAAACAGGGTCGCACCGGGGAGCTGTTTTTT; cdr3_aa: CSVKQGRTGELFF
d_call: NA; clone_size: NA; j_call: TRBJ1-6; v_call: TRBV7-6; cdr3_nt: TGTGCCAGCAGGTTAATTGAAAAGGTTAATTCACCCCTCCACTTT; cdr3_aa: CASRLIEKVNSPLHF
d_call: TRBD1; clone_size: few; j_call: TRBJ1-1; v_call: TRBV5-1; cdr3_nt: TGCGCCAGCCAGGGGGGCACTGAAGCTTTCTTT; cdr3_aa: CASQGGTEAFF
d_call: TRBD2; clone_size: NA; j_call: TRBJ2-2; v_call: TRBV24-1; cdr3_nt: TGTGCCACCGCCGGGGGTAGCGGGAGCGACGGGGAGCTGTTTTTT; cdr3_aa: CATAGGSGSDGELFF
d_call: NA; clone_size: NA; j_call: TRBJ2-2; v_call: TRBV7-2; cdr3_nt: TGTGCCAGCAGCCCCGGCGGTGGGGACACGTACACCGGGGAGCTGTTTTTT; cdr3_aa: CASSPGGGDTYTGELFF
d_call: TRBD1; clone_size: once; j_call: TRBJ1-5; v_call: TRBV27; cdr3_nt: TGTGCCAGCAGTCCGCGACAGGGGGGGTTTGTGGCCCAGCATTTT; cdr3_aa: CASSPRQGGFVAQHF
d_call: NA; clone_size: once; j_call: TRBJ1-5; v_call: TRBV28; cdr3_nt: TGTGCCAGCAGTTTCCCCGGGACAAGCTATCAGCCCCAGCATTTT; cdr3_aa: CASSFPGTSYQPQHF
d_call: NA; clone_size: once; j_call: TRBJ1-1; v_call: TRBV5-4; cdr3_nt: TGTGCCAGCAGATTGGAGGGCCTCAGTGGGGCTGAAGCTTTCTTT; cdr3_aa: CASRLEGLSGAEAFF
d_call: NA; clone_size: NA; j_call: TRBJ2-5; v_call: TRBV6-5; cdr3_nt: TGTGCCAGCAGACCGATCCTTTACCAAGAGACCCAGTACTTC; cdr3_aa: CASRPILYQETQYF
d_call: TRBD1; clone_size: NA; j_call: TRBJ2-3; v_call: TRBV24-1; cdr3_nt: TGTGCCACCAGTGATTGGGGACAGGGGCTGGACACAGATACGCAGTATTTT; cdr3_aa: CATSDWGQGLDTDTQYF
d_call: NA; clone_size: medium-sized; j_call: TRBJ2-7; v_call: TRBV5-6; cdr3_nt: TGTGCCAGCAGCTTGCCCCGGACCAACTCCTACGAGCAGTACTTC; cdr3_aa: CASSLPRTNSYEQYF
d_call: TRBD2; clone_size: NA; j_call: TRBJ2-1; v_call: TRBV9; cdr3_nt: TGTGCCAGCAGCGTAGGGGCTAGCGGGAGATTCGATGAGCAGTTCTTC; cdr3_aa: CASSVGASGRFDEQFF
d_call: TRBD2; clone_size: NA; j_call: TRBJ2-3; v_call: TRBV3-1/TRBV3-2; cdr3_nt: TGTGCCAGCAGCCCGCGCGGCGGGGGGTTTCAAGATACGCAGTATTTT; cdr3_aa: CASSPRGGGFQDTQYF
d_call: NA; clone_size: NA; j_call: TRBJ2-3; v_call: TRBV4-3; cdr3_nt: TGCGCCAGCAGCCACACCCTCAGGGCTTCGCCGAGCACAGATACGCAGTATTTT; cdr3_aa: CASSHTLRASPSTDTQYF
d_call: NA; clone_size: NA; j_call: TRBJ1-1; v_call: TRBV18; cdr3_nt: TGTGCCAGCTCACCACCCCACGGCGCCACTGAAGCTTTCTTT; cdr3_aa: CASSPPHGATEAFF